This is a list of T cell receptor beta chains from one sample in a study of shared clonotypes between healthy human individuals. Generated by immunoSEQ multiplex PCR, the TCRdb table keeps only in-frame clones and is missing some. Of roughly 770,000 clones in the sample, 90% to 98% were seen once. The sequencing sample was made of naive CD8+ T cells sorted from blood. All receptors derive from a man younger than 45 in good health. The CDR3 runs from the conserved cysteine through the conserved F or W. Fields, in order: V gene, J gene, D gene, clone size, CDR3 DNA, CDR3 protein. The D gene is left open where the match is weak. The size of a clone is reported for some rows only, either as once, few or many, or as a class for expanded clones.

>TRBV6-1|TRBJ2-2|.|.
TGTGCCAGCGAGACAGCGAACACCGGGGAGCTGTTTTTT
CASETANTGELFF
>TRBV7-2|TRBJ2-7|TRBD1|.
TGTGCCAGCAGCTACACCGGGACAGGGACGCGGGAGCAGTACTTC
CASSYTGTGTREQYF
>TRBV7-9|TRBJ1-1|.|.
TGTGCCAGCAGCTCACCCACAGGGAACACTGAAGCTTTCTTT
CASSSPTGNTEAFF
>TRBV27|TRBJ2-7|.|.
TGTGCCAGCAGCCGAGGGAGCGAGCAGTACTTC
CASSRGSEQYF
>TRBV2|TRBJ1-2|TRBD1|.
TGTGCCAGCACGGACAGGGTAGTCGACTACACCTTC
CASTDRVVDYTF
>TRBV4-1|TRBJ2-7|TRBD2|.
TGCGCCAGCAGCCTTAGCGGGACTCTCTCCTACGAGCAGTACTTC
CASSLSGTLSYEQYF
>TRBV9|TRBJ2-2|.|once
TGTGCCAGCAGCGCCCCTCAGGGGTTGAACACCGGGGAGCTGTTTTTT
CASSAPQGLNTGELFF
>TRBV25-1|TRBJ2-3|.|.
TGTGCCAGCAGCACAGATACGCAGTATTTT
CASSTDTQYF
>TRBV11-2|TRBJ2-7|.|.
TGTGCCAGCAGCCATGGGCCCTACTCCTACGAGCAGTACTTC
CASSHGPYSYEQYF
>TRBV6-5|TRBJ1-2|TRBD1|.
TGTGCCAGCAGTGCCGACAGGGCGTACTATGGCTACACCTTC
CASSADRAYYGYTF
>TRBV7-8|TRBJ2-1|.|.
TGTGCCAGCAGAACAACAGAGGACAATGAGCAGTTCTTC
CASRTTEDNEQFF
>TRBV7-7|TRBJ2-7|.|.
TGTGCTAGCAGCCTGGCCTGGGGGAACGAGCAGTACTTC
CASSLAWGNEQYF
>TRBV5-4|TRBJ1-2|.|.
TGTGCCAGCAGCTTGGTCCCAGGGGACAACTATGGCTACACCTTC
CASSLVPGDNYGYTF
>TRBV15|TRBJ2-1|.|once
TGTGCCACCAGCAGAGACCGCGGGGACGGACTGTACAATGAGCAGTTCTTC
CATSRDRGDGLYNEQFF
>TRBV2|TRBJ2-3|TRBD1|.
TGTGCCAGCAGCGCCGGACAGGTTAGCACAGATACGCAGTATTTT
CASSAGQVSTDTQYF
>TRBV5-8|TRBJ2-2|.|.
TGTGCCAGCAGTCGTCAGGGCCGGGGAACTACCGGGGAGCTGTTTTTT
CASSRQGRGTTGELFF
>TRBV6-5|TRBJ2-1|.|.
TGTGCCAGCAGCCGAGGAGGCCCGAACTACAATGAGCAGTTCTTC
CASSRGGPNYNEQFF
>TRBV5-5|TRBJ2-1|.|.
TGTGCCAGCAGCTTCTCGACGGGCAATGAGCAGTTCTTC
CASSFSTGNEQFF
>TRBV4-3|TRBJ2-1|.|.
TGCGCCAGCAGCCAAGACAGGGCTAGTTTATACAATGAGCAGTTCTTC
CASSQDRASLYNEQFF
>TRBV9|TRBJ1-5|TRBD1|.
TGTGCCAGCAGCCCCGGGACAGGGACGGGCAATCAGCCCCAGCATTTT
CASSPGTGTGNQPQHF
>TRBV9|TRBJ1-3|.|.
TGTGCCAGCAGCGCAGGACATTTACCAACCGGGGACACCATATATTTT
CASSAGHLPTGDTIYF
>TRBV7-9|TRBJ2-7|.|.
TGTGCCAGCGGACGGTCTTTGGGGGACTCCTACGAGCAGTACTTC
CASGRSLGDSYEQYF
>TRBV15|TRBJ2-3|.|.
TGTGCCACCAGCAGCCCGGCCCTCACAGATACGCAGTATTTT
CATSSPALTDTQYF
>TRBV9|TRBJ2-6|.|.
TGTGCCAGCACCACAAGGGGTGACTCTGGGGCCAACGTCCTGACTTTC
CASTTRGDSGANVLTF
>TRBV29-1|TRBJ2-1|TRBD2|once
TGCAGCGTAGAGGAGCGGGACGACAATGAGCAGTTCTTC
CSVEERDDNEQFF
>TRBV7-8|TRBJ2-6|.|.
TGTGCCGGGCAGGGTCTTGGGGCCAACGTCCTGACTTTC
CAGQGLGANVLTF
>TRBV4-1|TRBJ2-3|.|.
TGCGCCAGCAGCCCCCGACAGGGCACAGATACGCAGTATTTT
CASSPRQGTDTQYF
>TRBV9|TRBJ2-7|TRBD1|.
TGTGCCAGCAGCGAAGGGACAGGCGAGCAGTACTTC
CASSEGTGEQYF
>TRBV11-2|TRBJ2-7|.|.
TGTGCCAGCAGCTTAGCGAATTCTCTCTACGAGCAGTACTTC
CASSLANSLYEQYF
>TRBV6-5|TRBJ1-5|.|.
TGTGCCAGCAGTACCGGACAGTCCAATCAGCCCCAGCATTTT
CASSTGQSNQPQHF
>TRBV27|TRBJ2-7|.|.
TGTGCCAGCAGTTTGACAGCCACCTACGAGCAGTACTTC
CASSLTATYEQYF
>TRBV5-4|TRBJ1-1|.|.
TGTGCCAGCAGCTCTTACACTGAAGCTTTCTTT
CASSSYTEAFF
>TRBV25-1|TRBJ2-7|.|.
TGTGCCAGTGGTTCCTACTACGAGCAGTACTTC
CASGSYYEQYF
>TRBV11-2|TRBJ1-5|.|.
TGTGCCAGCAGCTTAGAATTGAGCAATCAGCCCCAGCATTTT
CASSLELSNQPQHF
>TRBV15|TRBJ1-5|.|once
TGTGCCACCAGCAGAGCTCTAGGGAATCAGCCCCAGCATTTT
CATSRALGNQPQHF
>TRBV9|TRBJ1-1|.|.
TGTGCCAGCAGCGTGGTAACTGAAGCTTTCTTT
CASSVVTEAFF
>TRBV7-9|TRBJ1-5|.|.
TGTGCCAGCAGCTCCGGACACCTCAATCAGCCCCAGCATTTT
CASSSGHLNQPQHF
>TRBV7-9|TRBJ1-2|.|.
TGTGCCAGCAGCTTAGGAGGGAACTATGGCTACACCTTC
CASSLGGNYGYTF
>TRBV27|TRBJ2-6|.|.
TGTGCCAGCAGTTTAGCAGGGGCTGGGGCCAACGTCCTGACTTTC
CASSLAGAGANVLTF
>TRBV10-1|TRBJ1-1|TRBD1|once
TGCGCCAGCAGTGAGGGGACAGGCATTAGGACTGAAGCTTTCTTT
CASSEGTGIRTEAFF
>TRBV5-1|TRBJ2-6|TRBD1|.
TGCGCCAGCAGCTTGGACCGACAGGGGGGACTCTCTGGGGCCAACGTCCTGACTTTC
CASSLDRQGGLSGANVLTF
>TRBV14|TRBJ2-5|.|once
TGTGCCAGCAGCCAAGTCTTTTTAAGGGGGGCCCAAGAGACCCAGTACTTC
CASSQVFLRGAQETQYF
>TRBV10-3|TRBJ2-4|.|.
TGTGCCATCAGTGAAGAGGGCCGGAACATTCAGTACTTC
CAISEEGRNIQYF
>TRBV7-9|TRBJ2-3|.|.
TGTGCCAGCATAGCGGTAGTCACAGATACGCAGTATTTT
CASIAVVTDTQYF
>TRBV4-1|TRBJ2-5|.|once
TGCGCCAGCAGCCGTAAAGAGACCCAGTACTTC
CASSRKETQYF
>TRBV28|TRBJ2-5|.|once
TGTGCCAGCAGTCCCCCTAGTGAGACCCAGTACTTC
CASSPPSETQYF
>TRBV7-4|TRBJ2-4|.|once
TGTGCCAGCAGCTTATCCTGGGACGGAGGGTTTATGGCCAAAAACATTCAGTACTTC
CASSLSWDGGFMAKNIQYF
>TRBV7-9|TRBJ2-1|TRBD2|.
TGTGCCAGCAGTTCAAGCGGGAGGGGGGATGAGCAGTTCTTC
CASSSSGRGDEQFF
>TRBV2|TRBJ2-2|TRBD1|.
TGTGCCAGCAGCCCAGGACAGGGGGCAGGGGAGCTGTTTTTT
CASSPGQGAGELFF
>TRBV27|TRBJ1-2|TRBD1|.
TGTGCCAGCAGACCGGGACAGGACTACTATGAGGGCTACACCTTC
CASRPGQDYYEGYTF
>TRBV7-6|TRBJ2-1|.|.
TGTGCCAGCAGCTTAGCCTTGGAAGTGGATGAGCAGTTCTTC
CASSLALEVDEQFF
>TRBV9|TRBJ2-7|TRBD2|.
TGTGCCAGCAGCGTAGACGCTAGCGGGAGCTACGAGCAGTACTTC
CASSVDASGSYEQYF
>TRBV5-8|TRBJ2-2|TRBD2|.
TGTGCCAGCAGCAGCGGGAGTAGGACCGGGGAGCTGTTTTTT
CASSSGSRTGELFF
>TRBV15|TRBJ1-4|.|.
TGTGCCACCAGCAGCTCATCAGGGACCCCTTCCTTTTTT
CATSSSSGTPSFF
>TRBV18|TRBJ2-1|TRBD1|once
TGTGCCAGCTCACCAGGGGGACAGGGGGCTTGGAATGAGCAGTTCTTC
CASSPGGQGAWNEQFF